Listed below are T cell receptor beta chains from one sample, sequenced in a study of beta chain features in type 1 diabetes. Profiled with immunoSEQ multiplex PCR; TCRdb holds only in-frame clones, not every one. Among 860,000 or so clones, 17% were seen once, and the ten largest hold around 0.02%. The sample taken for sequencing was naive CD4+ T cells from blood. Receptor source: a woman under 30 in good health. Both conserved end residues are part of each CDR3. The D gene is left open where the match is weak. Not all rows give a size; the values are once, few, many and, for expanded clones, a class.

size,V,J,D,CDR3,DNA
few,TRBV19,TRBJ1-4,.,CATRDTPTNEKLFF,TGTGCCACGCGCGACACTCCAACTAATGAAAAACTGTTTTTT
few,TRBV5-8,TRBJ2-5,.,CASSLIWGPQRETQYF,TGTGCCAGCAGCTTGATCTGGGGGCCGCAGAGGGAGACCCAGTACTTC
few,TRBV4-2,TRBJ2-1,.,CASSQDLANYPEQFF,TGTGCCAGCAGCCAAGATTTGGCTAACTACCCTGAGCAGTTCTTC
few,TRBV5-6,TRBJ2-2,.,CASSWGQGRGELFF,TGTGCCAGCAGCTGGGGGCAGGGTCGAGGGGAGCTGTTTTTT
.,TRBV2,TRBJ2-3,.,CASSLARGTDTQYF,TGTGCCAGCAGCCTCGCCCGGGGGACAGATACGCAGTATTTT
.,TRBV2,TRBJ1-5,.,CASSVRPNNQPQHF,TGTGCCAGCAGTGTCCGTCCCAACAATCAGCCCCAGCATTTT
.,TRBV5-4,TRBJ2-3,.,CASSFISSTDTQYF,TGTGCCAGCAGCTTTATTAGCAGCACAGATACGCAGTATTTT
.,TRBV4-1,TRBJ2-1,.,CASSQPLRAHSGASRNEQFF,TGCGCCAGCAGCCAACCCCTGAGGGCCCACTCTGGGGCTTCGCGAAATGAGCAGTTCTTC
few,TRBV18,TRBJ1-5,.,CASSPQGNQPQHF,TGTGCCAGCTCACCGCAGGGAAATCAGCCCCAGCATTTT
.,TRBV10-3,TRBJ2-7,.,CAISGAQPAYEQYF,TGTGCCATCAGTGGGGCCCAGCCGGCCTACGAGCAGTACTTC
few,TRBV28,TRBJ2-1,.,CASSLSWGYNEQFF,TGTGCCAGCAGTTTAAGTTGGGGCTACAATGAGCAGTTCTTC
few,TRBV29-1,TRBJ2-7,.,CSVERRGEQYF,TGCAGCGTTGAAAGGAGGGGCGAGCAGTACTTC
.,TRBV11-2,TRBJ2-3,.,CASSQQGSDTQYF,TGTGCCAGCAGCCAACAGGGTTCAGATACGCAGTATTTT
few,TRBV28,TRBJ1-4,.,CASSRTGFTEKLFF,TGTGCCAGCAGTCGTACGGGTTTCACCGAAAAACTGTTTTTT
.,TRBV18,TRBJ2-3,TRBD2,CASSPGLAGADTQYF,TGTGCCAGCTCACCGGGACTAGCGGGAGCAGATACGCAGTATTTT
few,TRBV7-2,TRBJ2-3,.,CASSLALTDTQYF,TGTGCCAGCAGCTTAGCCCTCACAGATACGCAGTATTTT
.,TRBV2,TRBJ2-7,TRBD2,CASSGREWGAYEQYF,TGTGCCAGCAGTGGGCGGGAGTGGGGGGCCTACGAGCAGTACTTC